This T cell receptor beta chain was retrieved from a study of blood T cell repertoires in COVID-19. Study-level background: The origin of the acute and convalescent COVID-19 samples was the United States, Italy and Spain. T cells, B-cell-depleted T cells, or PBMCs provided the cDNA or gDNA that served as material.

This clone was seen only a few times. In the source study's methods: Researchers report that nucleated cell counts were estimated from reference gene primer amplification. The data were produced by immunoSEQ multiplex PCR, yet TCRdb's version contains in-frame clones alone and is incomplete. V and J calls plus clone size are reproduced from that table; the DNA served to infer D and trimming. The profile shows around 130,000 clones, around 80% of them singletons. The CDR3 totals 15 residues. CDR1 is SGHNT, CDR2 YYREEE, per germline (reference sequence). The V gene lost 3 bases and the J gene lost 6 bases, with 15 bases spanning the gap.

The chain employs TRBV5-4 and TRBJ2-2, with D tentatively TRBD2 (7 bases). The sequenced sample consisted of peripheral blood. This receptor was taken from a man over 45 with acute or convalescent COVID-19. In DNA form, the CDR3 reads TGTGCCAGCAGCTCCGGGGGGCCATGGGCCGGGGAGCTGTTTTTT. Protein: CASSSGGPWAGELFF.